A selection of T cell receptor beta chains follows, all from one sample in a study of regulatory T cells in long-lasting Graves disease. TCRdb fed the multiplex PCR reads into MiXCR, producing one record per CDR3 protein. The sample shows around 360,000 distinct CDR3 sequences, 16% of them seen only once. The sample was also linked to a second study, of T cells in Graves' hyperthyroidism and ophthalmopathy.

This specimen consisted of peripheral blood mononuclear cells (PBMCs), obtained at new diagnosis, from a patient treated with antithyroid drugs. Every receptor here comes from a woman younger than 35 with Graves disease. CDR3s include the opening cysteine and the closing phenylalanine or tryptophan. D genes are given only for firm matches. Part of the rows lack a size; the others show once, few, many or a class for expanded clones.

V gene: TRBV7-3; D gene: .; J gene: TRBJ2-7; clone size: .; CDR3 DNA: TGTGCCTGCAGCTTAACAGGGGGGGTCCACGAGCAGTACTTC; CDR3 protein: CACSLTGGVHEQYF
V gene: TRBV28; D gene: .; J gene: TRBJ1-2; clone size: many; CDR3 DNA: TGTGCCAGCAGGAAGACAGCTAACTATGGCTACACCTTC; CDR3 protein: CASRKTANYGYTF
V gene: TRBV29-1; D gene: .; J gene: TRBJ2-3; clone size: many; CDR3 DNA: TGCAGCGTCGTAGTGTTGGCGGATACGCAGTATTTT; CDR3 protein: CSVVVLADTQYF
V gene: TRBV10-3; D gene: TRBD1; J gene: TRBJ1-1; clone size: few; CDR3 DNA: TGTGCCATCAGTGAACGGGACAGTAACACTGAAGCTTTCTTT; CDR3 protein: CAISERDSNTEAFF
V gene: TRBV5-8; D gene: .; J gene: TRBJ1-6; clone size: many; CDR3 DNA: TGTGCCAGCAGGGGGGGGGGACTGAGTTCACCCCTCCACTTT; CDR3 protein: CASRGGGLSSPLHF
V gene: TRBV28; D gene: .; J gene: TRBJ2-6; clone size: many; CDR3 DNA: TGTGCCAGCAGCCCACTCAGGGCTGGGGCCAACGTCCTGACTTTC; CDR3 protein: CASSPLRAGANVLTF
V gene: TRBV7-9; D gene: .; J gene: TRBJ1-1; clone size: few; CDR3 DNA: TGTGCCAGCAGCACAAGCCTGTGGGGGGCCGGCACTGAAGCTTTCTTT; CDR3 protein: CASSTSLWGAGTEAFF
V gene: TRBV5-1; D gene: TRBD2; J gene: TRBJ2-4; clone size: .; CDR3 DNA: TGCGCCAGCAGCTTGTCAGCGGGAGGAGGGAACATTCAGTACTTC; CDR3 protein: CASSLSAGGGNIQYF
V gene: TRBV28; D gene: .; J gene: TRBJ1-1; clone size: .; CDR3 DNA: TGTGCCGGCAGCCTGACAGGATTGAACACTGAAGCTTTCTTT; CDR3 protein: CAGSLTGLNTEAFF
V gene: TRBV7-9; D gene: .; J gene: TRBJ2-2; clone size: .; CDR3 DNA: TGTGCCAGCAGCTTACGGGTCCTTCCCGGGGAGCTGTTTTTT; CDR3 protein: CASSLRVLPGELFF
V gene: TRBV24-1; D gene: .; J gene: TRBJ2-1; clone size: many; CDR3 DNA: TGTGCCACCAGTGATCCGTCGGCGAGGGTTACCGGACCGAGCTACAACAACAATGAGCAGTTCTTC; CDR3 protein: CATSDPSARVTGPSYNNNEQFF
V gene: TRBV12-3/TRBV12-4; D gene: .; J gene: TRBJ1-1; clone size: many; CDR3 DNA: TGTGCCAGCAGTTACTTACGAGGTGAAGCTTTCTTT; CDR3 protein: CASSYLRGEAFF
V gene: TRBV11-1; D gene: .; J gene: TRBJ1-1; clone size: many; CDR3 DNA: TGTGCCAGCAGCGACCCGGGCCTGGCCACTGAAGCTTTCTTT; CDR3 protein: CASSDPGLATEAFF
V gene: TRBV19; D gene: TRBD1; J gene: TRBJ1-5; clone size: .; CDR3 DNA: TGTGCCAGTAGCCCGGACAGGGGCTATCAGCCCCAGCATTTT; CDR3 protein: CASSPDRGYQPQHF
V gene: TRBV20-1; D gene: .; J gene: TRBJ2-7; clone size: .; CDR3 DNA: TGCAGTGCTAGCGATCTTTATGGGCAGGGAGCCTACGAGCAGTACTTC; CDR3 protein: CSASDLYGQGAYEQYF
V gene: TRBV5-6; D gene: .; J gene: TRBJ1-1; clone size: many; CDR3 DNA: TGTGCCAGCAGCTTGCCAGGGGAGGATCATACTGAAGCTTTCTTT; CDR3 protein: CASSLPGEDHTEAFF
V gene: TRBV18; D gene: TRBD1; J gene: TRBJ2-5; clone size: few; CDR3 DNA: TGTGCCAGCTCACTCGGGACAGGGCACCAAGAGACCCAGTACTTC; CDR3 protein: CASSLGTGHQETQYF
V gene: TRBV2; D gene: TRBD1; J gene: TRBJ1-4; clone size: many; CDR3 DNA: TGTGCCAGCAGGGACAGGACGGGTAATGAAAAACTGTTTTTT; CDR3 protein: CASRDRTGNEKLFF
V gene: TRBV9; D gene: TRBD2; J gene: TRBJ2-1; clone size: few; CDR3 DNA: TGTGCCAGCAGCGTAGGAGCGGTGGGGGGGGATGAGCAGTTCTTC; CDR3 protein: CASSVGAVGGDEQFF
V gene: TRBV6-1; D gene: .; J gene: TRBJ2-5; clone size: many; CDR3 DNA: TGTGCCAGCAGTGAAGGAGGGTTGGTGGAGACCCAGTACTTC; CDR3 protein: CASSEGGLVETQYF
V gene: TRBV29-1; D gene: .; J gene: TRBJ1-5; clone size: few; CDR3 DNA: TGCAGCGGAGGCGACGGCAATCAGCCCCAGCATTTT; CDR3 protein: CSGGDGNQPQHF
V gene: TRBV5-1; D gene: .; J gene: TRBJ1-1; clone size: many; CDR3 DNA: TGCGCCAGCAGCGCACAGGGTAACACTGAAGCTTTCTTT; CDR3 protein: CASSAQGNTEAFF
V gene: TRBV6-4; D gene: TRBD2; J gene: TRBJ2-1; clone size: .; CDR3 DNA: TGTGCCAGCAGTGAAGAGGCTGGCGGGAGTGAGCAGTTCTTC; CDR3 protein: CASSEEAGGSEQFF
V gene: TRBV3-1; D gene: .; J gene: TRBJ2-7; clone size: many; CDR3 DNA: TGTGCCAGCAGCCAAGAAAACTACGAGCAGTACTTC; CDR3 protein: CASSQENYEQYF
V gene: TRBV7-9; D gene: .; J gene: TRBJ2-6; clone size: .; CDR3 DNA: TGTGCCAGCAGTGGAAGCTCTGGGGCCAACGTCCTGACTTTC; CDR3 protein: CASSGSSGANVLTF
V gene: TRBV28; D gene: TRBD2; J gene: TRBJ2-1; clone size: few; CDR3 DNA: TGTGCCAGTTCACTAGCGAGATTCGAGCAGTTCTTC; CDR3 protein: CASSLARFEQFF
V gene: TRBV5-4; D gene: TRBD2; J gene: TRBJ2-1; clone size: few; CDR3 DNA: TGTGCCAGCAGCGCTGGACTAGCGGGAGCAACTAATGAGCAGTTCTTC; CDR3 protein: CASSAGLAGATNEQFF
V gene: TRBV3-1; D gene: TRBD1; J gene: TRBJ2-7; clone size: .; CDR3 DNA: TGTGCCAGCAACCAGAGGCGGACAGGGATCTCCTACGAGCAGTACTTC; CDR3 protein: CASNQRRTGISYEQYF
V gene: TRBV3-1; D gene: TRBD2; J gene: TRBJ2-3; clone size: many; CDR3 DNA: TGTGCCAGCAGCCAAGGGGGAGCGGGAGAAGATACGCAGTATTTT; CDR3 protein: CASSQGGAGEDTQYF
V gene: TRBV4-2; D gene: TRBD2; J gene: TRBJ2-7; clone size: many; CDR3 DNA: TGTGCCAGCAGCCAAGGTCCGGGGGGGTACCACGAGCAGTACTTC; CDR3 protein: CASSQGPGGYHEQYF
V gene: TRBV18; D gene: .; J gene: TRBJ1-4; clone size: many; CDR3 DNA: TGTGCCAGCTCACCACCGGGGGGGAATGAAAAACTGTTTTTT; CDR3 protein: CASSPPGGNEKLFF
V gene: TRBV19; D gene: .; J gene: TRBJ2-7; clone size: .; CDR3 DNA: TGTGCCACCCAAACAGGTGGGGGGGCGAACGAGCAGTACTTC; CDR3 protein: CATQTGGGANEQYF
V gene: TRBV19; D gene: TRBD2; J gene: TRBJ2-3; clone size: .; CDR3 DNA: TGTGCCAGTAGTATCACTAGCGGGAGCACAGATACGCAGTATTTT; CDR3 protein: CASSITSGSTDTQYF
V gene: TRBV28; D gene: .; J gene: TRBJ2-5; clone size: .; CDR3 DNA: TGTGCCAGCAGTTTAGGCCCACAGGGGGCTAGCGGGAGTTCTGAGACCCAGTACTTC; CDR3 protein: CASSLGPQGASGSSETQYF
V gene: TRBV3-1; D gene: TRBD2; J gene: TRBJ2-1; clone size: many; CDR3 DNA: TGTGCCAGCAGCCAGGGACTAGCGGGAAGGAACAATGAGCAGTTCTTC; CDR3 protein: CASSQGLAGRNNEQFF
V gene: TRBV6-1; D gene: .; J gene: TRBJ2-5; clone size: few; CDR3 DNA: TGTGCCAGCACCGGGCCGAGGAGGGAGACCCAGTACTTC; CDR3 protein: CASTGPRRETQYF
V gene: TRBV5-8; D gene: TRBD2; J gene: TRBJ2-1; clone size: many; CDR3 DNA: TGTGCCAGCAGCTTGGCGGGACTAGCGGGAGGGTCGACAATCTACAATGAGCAGTTCTTC; CDR3 protein: CASSLAGLAGGSTIYNEQFF
V gene: TRBV12-3/TRBV12-4; D gene: .; J gene: TRBJ2-7; clone size: many; CDR3 DNA: TGTGCCAGCAGTCTTAGGGTGGGTACGAAGCAGTACTTC; CDR3 protein: CASSLRVGTKQYF
V gene: TRBV6-1; D gene: TRBD1; J gene: TRBJ1-1; clone size: many; CDR3 DNA: TGTGCCAGCAGCCCCCAGTTAGGGGCCGGGACAGAGAACACTGAAGCTTTCTTT; CDR3 protein: CASSPQLGAGTENTEAFF
V gene: TRBV28; D gene: .; J gene: TRBJ1-6; clone size: few; CDR3 DNA: TGTGCCAGCATGGGAGCTTGGAATTCACCCCTCCACTTT; CDR3 protein: CASMGAWNSPLHF
V gene: TRBV3-1; D gene: .; J gene: TRBJ1-6; clone size: .; CDR3 DNA: TGTGCCAGCAGCACCCGGGCAGGGAATTCACCCCTCCACTTT; CDR3 protein: CASSTRAGNSPLHF
V gene: TRBV7-9; D gene: .; J gene: TRBJ2-1; clone size: many; CDR3 DNA: TGTGCCAGCAGCCCCCTTTTTGGGGGGCGAGGTGAGCAGTTCTTC; CDR3 protein: CASSPLFGGRGEQFF
V gene: TRBV4-2; D gene: TRBD1; J gene: TRBJ1-1; clone size: few; CDR3 DNA: TGTGCCAGCAGCCAGACAGACAGGGAGAACACTGAAGCTTTCTTT; CDR3 protein: CASSQTDRENTEAFF
V gene: TRBV6-2/TRBV6-3; D gene: .; J gene: TRBJ2-7; clone size: many; CDR3 DNA: TGTGCCAGCACCCAGGGGGGCACAGGGATCTACGAGCAGTACTTC; CDR3 protein: CASTQGGTGIYEQYF
V gene: TRBV9; D gene: TRBD1; J gene: TRBJ2-1; clone size: .; CDR3 DNA: TGTGCCAGCAGCGTTGAGACAGGGGAAGGTTCTGAGCAGTTCTTC; CDR3 protein: CASSVETGEGSEQFF
V gene: TRBV19; D gene: .; J gene: TRBJ1-2; clone size: .; CDR3 DNA: TGTGCCAGTAGTATCCAACTCCAGGGGAGTACCTACTATGGCTACACCTTC; CDR3 protein: CASSIQLQGSTYYGYTF
V gene: TRBV11-2; D gene: .; J gene: TRBJ2-7; clone size: many; CDR3 DNA: TGTGCCAGCAGCTTAGAGAGCGGAGGGTACTACGAGCAGTACTTC; CDR3 protein: CASSLESGGYYEQYF